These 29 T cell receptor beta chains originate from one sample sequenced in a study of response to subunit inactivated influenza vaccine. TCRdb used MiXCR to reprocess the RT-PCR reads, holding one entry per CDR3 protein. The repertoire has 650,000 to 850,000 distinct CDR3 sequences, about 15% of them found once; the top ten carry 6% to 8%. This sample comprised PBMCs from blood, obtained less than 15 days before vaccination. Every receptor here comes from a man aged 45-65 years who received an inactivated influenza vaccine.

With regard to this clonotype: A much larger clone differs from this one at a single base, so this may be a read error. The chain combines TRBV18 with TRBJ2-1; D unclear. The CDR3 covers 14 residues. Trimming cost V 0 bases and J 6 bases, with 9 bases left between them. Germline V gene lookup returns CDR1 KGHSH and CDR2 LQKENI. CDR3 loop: CASSPPTQSNEQFF. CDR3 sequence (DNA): TGTGCCAGCTCACCACCAACACAGAGCAATGAGCAGTTCTTC.

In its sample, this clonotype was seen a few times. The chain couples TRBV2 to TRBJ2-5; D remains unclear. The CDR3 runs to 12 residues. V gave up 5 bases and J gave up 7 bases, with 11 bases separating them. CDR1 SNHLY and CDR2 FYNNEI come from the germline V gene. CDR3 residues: CASSIKEGTQYF. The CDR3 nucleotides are TGTGCCAGCAGTATCAAAGAAGGGACCCAGTACTTC.

The CDR3 region is CASSLERAVFYNEQFF. The CDR3 region has the DNA TGCGCCAGCAGCTTGGAGCGGGCAGTCTTCTACAATGAGCAGTTCTTC. This chain connects TRBV5-1 to TRBJ2-1; weak D call: TRBD2 (6 bases). CDR1 SGHRS and CDR2 YFSETQ come from the germline V gene. V gave up 0 bases and J gave up 3 bases, with 13 bases separating them. This CDR3 spans 16 amino acids.

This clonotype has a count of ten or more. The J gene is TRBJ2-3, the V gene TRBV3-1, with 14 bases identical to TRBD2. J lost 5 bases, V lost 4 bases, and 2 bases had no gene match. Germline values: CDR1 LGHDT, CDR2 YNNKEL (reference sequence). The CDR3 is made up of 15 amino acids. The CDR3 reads CASSPGTSGGDTQYF. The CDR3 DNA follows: TGTGCCAGCAGCCCGGGGACTAGCGGGGGAGATACGCAGTATTTT.

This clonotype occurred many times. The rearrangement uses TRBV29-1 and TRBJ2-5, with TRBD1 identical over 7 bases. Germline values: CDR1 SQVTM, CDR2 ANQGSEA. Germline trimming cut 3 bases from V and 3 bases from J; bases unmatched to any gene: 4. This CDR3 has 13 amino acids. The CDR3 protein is CSVDRQGEETQYF. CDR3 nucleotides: TGCAGCGTTGACCGTCAGGGGGAAGAGACCCAGTACTTC. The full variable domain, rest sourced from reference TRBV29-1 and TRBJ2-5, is SAVISQKPSRDICQRGTSLTIQCQVDSQVTMMFWYRQQPGQSLTLIATANQGSEATYESGFVIDKFPISRPNLTFSTLTVSNMSPEDSSIYLCSVDRQGEETQYFGPGTRLLVL.

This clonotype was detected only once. CDR3 coding DNA: TGCAGTGCTCCAATCCTAGCGGGAGGGTTAGAGACCCAGTACTTC. This codes for CSAPILAGGLETQYF. This chain joins TRBV20-1 and TRBJ2-5; 12 nucleotides agree with TRBD2. Trimming took 5 bases from V and 4 from J; bases not matched to a gene: 8. The CDR3 covers 15 residues. The V gene's germline CDR1 is DFQATT and CDR2 SNEGSKA (reference sequence).

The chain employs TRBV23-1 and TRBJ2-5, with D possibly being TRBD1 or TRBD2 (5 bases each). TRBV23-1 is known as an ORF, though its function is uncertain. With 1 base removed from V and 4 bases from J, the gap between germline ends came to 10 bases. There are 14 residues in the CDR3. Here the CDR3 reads CASSQLEGRETQYF. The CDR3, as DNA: TGCGCCAGCAGTCAATTAGAGGGGCGAGAGACCCAGTACTTC.

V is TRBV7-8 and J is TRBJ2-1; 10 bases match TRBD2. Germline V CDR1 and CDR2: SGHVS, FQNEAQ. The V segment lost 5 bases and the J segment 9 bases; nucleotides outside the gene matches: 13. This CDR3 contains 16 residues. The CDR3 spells CASSQLRAGGPFEQFF. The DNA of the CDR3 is TGTGCCAGCAGCCAGTTAAGAGCGGGAGGGCCGTTTGAGCAGTTCTTC. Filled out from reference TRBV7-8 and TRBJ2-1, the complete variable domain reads GAGVSQSPRYKVAKRGQDVALRCDPISGHVSLFWYQQALGQGPEFLTYFQNEAQLDKSGLPSDRFFAERPEGSVSTLKIQRTQQEDSAVYLCASSQLRAGGPFEQFFGPGTRLTVL.

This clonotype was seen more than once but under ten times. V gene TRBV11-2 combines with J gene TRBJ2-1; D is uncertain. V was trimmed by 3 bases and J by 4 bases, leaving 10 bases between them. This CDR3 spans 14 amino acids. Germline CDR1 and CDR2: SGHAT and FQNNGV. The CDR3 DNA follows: TGTGCCAGCAGCTTTTCCGGAGTGTACAATGAGCAGTTCTTC. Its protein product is CASSFSGVYNEQFF.

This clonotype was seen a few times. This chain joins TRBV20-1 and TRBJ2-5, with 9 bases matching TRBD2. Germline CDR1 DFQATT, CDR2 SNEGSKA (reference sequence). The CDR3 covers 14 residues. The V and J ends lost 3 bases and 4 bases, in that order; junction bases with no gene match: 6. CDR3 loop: CSASVAGGVETQYF. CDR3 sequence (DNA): TGCAGTGCTAGTGTCGCGGGAGGGGTAGAGACCCAGTACTTC.

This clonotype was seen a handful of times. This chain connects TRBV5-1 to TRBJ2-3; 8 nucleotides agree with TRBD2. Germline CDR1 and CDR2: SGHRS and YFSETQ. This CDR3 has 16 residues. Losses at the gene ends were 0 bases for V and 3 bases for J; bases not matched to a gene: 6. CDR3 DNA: TGCGCCAGCAGCTTGGATGGGCGGGGGGCGACAGATACGCAGTATTTT. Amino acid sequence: CASSLDGRGATDTQYF.

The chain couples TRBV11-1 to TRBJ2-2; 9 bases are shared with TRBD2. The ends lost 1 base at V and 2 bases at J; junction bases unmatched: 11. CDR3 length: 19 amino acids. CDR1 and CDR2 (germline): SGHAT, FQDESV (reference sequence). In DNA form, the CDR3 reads TGTGCCAGCAGCTTAGAACTACTTAGCGGGGGAATTAACACCGGGGAGCTGTTTTTT. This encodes CASSLELLSGGINTGELFF.

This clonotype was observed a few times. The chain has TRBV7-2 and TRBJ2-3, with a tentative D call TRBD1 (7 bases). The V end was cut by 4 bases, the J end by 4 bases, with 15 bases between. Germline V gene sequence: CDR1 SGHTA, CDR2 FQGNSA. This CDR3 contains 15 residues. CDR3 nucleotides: TGTGCCAGCAGCTCTAGTGGAGGGGGCGCAGATACGCAGTATTTT. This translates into CASSSSGGGADTQYF.

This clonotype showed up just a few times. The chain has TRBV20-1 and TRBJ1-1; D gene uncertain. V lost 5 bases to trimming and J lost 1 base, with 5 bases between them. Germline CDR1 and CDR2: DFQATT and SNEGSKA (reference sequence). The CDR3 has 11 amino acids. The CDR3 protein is CSASKNTEAFF. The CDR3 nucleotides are TGCAGTGCTTCGAAGAACACTGAAGCTTTCTTT.

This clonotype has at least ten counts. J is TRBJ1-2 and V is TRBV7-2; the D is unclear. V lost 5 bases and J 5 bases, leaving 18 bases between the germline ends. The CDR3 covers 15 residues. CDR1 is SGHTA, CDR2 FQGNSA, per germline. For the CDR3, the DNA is TGTGCCAGCAGCCCTCGGGCCGCGTTTGGATATGGCTACACCTTC. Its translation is CASSPRAAFGYGYTF.

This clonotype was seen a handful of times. CDR3 amino acids: CASSQGASGSYEQYF. CDR3 in DNA: TGTGCCAGCAGCCAAGGGGCTAGCGGTTCCTACGAGCAGTACTTC. The gene calls are TRBV3-1 and TRBJ2-7; TRBD2 matches at 7 bases. Germline V CDR1 and CDR2: LGHDT, YNNKEL (reference sequence). The CDR3 contains 15 residues. After removal of 1 base from V and 1 base from J, the junction contained 4 bases not matched to a gene.

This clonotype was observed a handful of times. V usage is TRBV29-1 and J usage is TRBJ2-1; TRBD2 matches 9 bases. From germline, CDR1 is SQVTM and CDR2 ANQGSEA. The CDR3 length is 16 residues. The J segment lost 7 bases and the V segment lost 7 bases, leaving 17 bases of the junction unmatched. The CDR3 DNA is TGCAGCGCGACTCGATTATATAGCGGGGGTAATAATGAGCAGTTCTTC. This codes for CSATRLYSGGNNEQFF.

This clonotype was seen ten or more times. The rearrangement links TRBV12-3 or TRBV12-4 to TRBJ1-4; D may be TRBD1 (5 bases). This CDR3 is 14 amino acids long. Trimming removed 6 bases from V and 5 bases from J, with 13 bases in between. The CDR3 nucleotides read TGTGCCAGCAGCCTAGACAGTATCAATGAAAAACTGTTTTTT. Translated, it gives CASSLDSINEKLFF.

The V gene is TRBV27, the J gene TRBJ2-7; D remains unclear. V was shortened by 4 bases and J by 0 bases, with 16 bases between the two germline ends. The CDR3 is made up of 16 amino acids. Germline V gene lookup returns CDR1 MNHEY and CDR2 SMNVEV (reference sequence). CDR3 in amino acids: CASSSSAALGSYEQYF. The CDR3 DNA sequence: TGTGCCAGCAGTTCCTCCGCGGCGCTCGGCTCCTACGAGCAGTACTTC.

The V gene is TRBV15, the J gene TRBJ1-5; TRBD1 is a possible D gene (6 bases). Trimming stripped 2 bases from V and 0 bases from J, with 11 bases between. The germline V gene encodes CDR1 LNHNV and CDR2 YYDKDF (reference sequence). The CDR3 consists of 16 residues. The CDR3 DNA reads TGTGCCACCAGCAGAACCCGACAGGATAGCAATCAGCCCCAGCATTTT. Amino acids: CATSRTRQDSNQPQHF.

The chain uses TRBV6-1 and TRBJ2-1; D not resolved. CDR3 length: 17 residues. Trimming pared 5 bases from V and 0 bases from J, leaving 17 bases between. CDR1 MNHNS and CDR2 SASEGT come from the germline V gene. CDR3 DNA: TGTGCCAGCAGTCTTAGCTGGCTGGGCCTCTCCTACAATGAGCAGTTCTTC. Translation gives CASSLSWLGLSYNEQFF.

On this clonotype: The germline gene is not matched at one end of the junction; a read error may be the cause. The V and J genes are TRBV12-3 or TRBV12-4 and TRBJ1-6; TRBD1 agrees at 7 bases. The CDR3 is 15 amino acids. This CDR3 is CATSLRQGNTSPLHF. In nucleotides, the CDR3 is TGTGCCACCAGTTTAAGACAGGGCAACACCTCACCCCTCCACTTT.

The CDR3 loop reads CASSAMVGAFF. The CDR3 region has the DNA TGTGCCAGCAGCGCCATGGTGGGAGCTTTCTTT. The chain carries TRBV12-3 or TRBV12-4 and TRBJ1-1; no clear D gene. V was pared by 6 bases and J by 10 bases, with 12 bases between. CDR3 size: 11 residues.

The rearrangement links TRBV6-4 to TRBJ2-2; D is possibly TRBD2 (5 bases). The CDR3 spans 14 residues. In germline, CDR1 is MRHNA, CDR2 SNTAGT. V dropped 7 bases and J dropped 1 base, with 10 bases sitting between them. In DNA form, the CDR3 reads TGTGCCAGCAACCGAAGCGGGAACACCGGGGAGCTGTTTTTT. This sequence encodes CASNRSGNTGELFF.

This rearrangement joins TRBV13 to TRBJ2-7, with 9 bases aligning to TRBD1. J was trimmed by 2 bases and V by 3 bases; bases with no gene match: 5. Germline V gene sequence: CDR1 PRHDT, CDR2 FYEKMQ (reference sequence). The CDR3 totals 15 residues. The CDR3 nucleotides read TGTGCCAGCAGCTTCGGGACAGGGCCTACCTACGAGCAGTACTTC. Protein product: CASSFGTGPTYEQYF.

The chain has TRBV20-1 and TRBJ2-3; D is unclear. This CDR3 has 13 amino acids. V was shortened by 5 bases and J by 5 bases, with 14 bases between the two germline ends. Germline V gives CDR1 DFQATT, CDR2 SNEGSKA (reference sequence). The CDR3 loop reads CSAGIPGVDTQYF. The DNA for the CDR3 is TGCAGTGCTGGTATCCCTGGAGTAGATACGCAGTATTTT.

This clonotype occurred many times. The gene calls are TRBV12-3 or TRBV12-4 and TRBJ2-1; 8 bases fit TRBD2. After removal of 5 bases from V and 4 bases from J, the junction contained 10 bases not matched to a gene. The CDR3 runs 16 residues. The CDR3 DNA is TGTGCCAGCAGTCCCGGGACTAGTTGGGGTTACAATGAGCAGTTCTTC. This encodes CASSPGTSWGYNEQFF.

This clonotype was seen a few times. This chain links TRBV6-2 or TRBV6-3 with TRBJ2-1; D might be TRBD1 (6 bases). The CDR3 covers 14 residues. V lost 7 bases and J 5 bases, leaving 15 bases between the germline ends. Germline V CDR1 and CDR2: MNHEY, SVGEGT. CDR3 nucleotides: TGTGCCAGCAAGCGGTGGGGGCGGGACAATGAGCAGTTCTTC. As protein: CASKRWGRDNEQFF.

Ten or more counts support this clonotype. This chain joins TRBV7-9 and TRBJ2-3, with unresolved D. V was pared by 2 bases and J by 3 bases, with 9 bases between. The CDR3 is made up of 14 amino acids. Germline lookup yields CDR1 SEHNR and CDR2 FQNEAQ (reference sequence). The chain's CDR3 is CASSLTVMTDTQYF. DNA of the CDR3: TGTGCCAGCAGCTTAACCGTGATGACAGATACGCAGTATTTT. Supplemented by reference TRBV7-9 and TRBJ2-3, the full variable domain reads DTGVSQNPRHKITKRGQNVTFRCDPISEHNRLYWYRQTLGQGPEFLTYFQNEAQLEKSRLLSDRFSAERPKGSFSTLEIQRTEQGDSAMYLCASSLTVMTDTQYFGPGTRLTVL.